Presented here are 17 T cell receptor beta chains from one specimen sequenced in a study of regulatory T cells in long-lasting Graves disease. Noted time point: newly diagnosed GD, antithyroid drugs for less than 3 months. From PBMCs, RNA was extracted and then used to make the TCR library. With iRepertoire HTBI primers and Arm-PCR of CDR3 regions, TCR beta libraries were built. One entry per CDR3 protein, called by TCRdb with MiXCR from the multiplex PCR reads. The sample comprises 440,000 or so distinct CDR3 sequences, about 15% of which are singletons, and roughly a tenth rests with the top ten. This same sample was also taken into another study, of T cells in Graves' hyperthyroidism and ophthalmopathy.

The specimen was peripheral blood mononuclear cells (PBMCs), collected at new diagnosis, from a patient treated with antithyroid drugs. Receptors were obtained from a woman aged 25-40 years with Graves disease.

This clonotype was recorded at least ten times. This chain links TRBV6-1 with TRBJ2-7; 11 bases line up with TRBD2. The CDR3 loop spans 13 amino acids. Trimming cost V 6 bases and J 3 bases; bases outside gene matches: 1. CDR1 MNHNS and CDR2 SASEGT come from the germline V gene. CDR3 protein: CASRGTSGYEQYF. The CDR3 DNA reads as TGTGCCAGCAGGGGGACTAGCGGCTACGAGCAGTACTTC.

The chain is built from TRBV3-1 and TRBJ2-1; D remains unclear. CDR3 length equals 13 residues. Germline CDR1 and CDR2: LGHDT and YNNKEL (reference sequence). Trimming removed 4 bases from V and 7 bases from J, with 11 bases in between. The CDR3: CASSRGRLNEQFF. CDR3 DNA: TGTGCCAGCAGCCGAGGACGGCTAAATGAGCAGTTCTTC.

This clonotype was seen only a few times. The V gene is TRBV29-1, the J gene TRBJ1-1; no clear D. CDR1 and CDR2 (germline): SQVTM, ANQGSEA. The CDR3 is 12 residues long. Trimming took off 4 bases at V and 0 bases at J, with 6 bases between the two ends. The CDR3 DNA sequence: TGCAGCGTTGCTAATGTGAACACTGAAGCTTTCTTT. It codes for CSVANVNTEAFF.

This clonotype was observed at least ten times. The V call is TRBV20-1, the J call TRBJ2-6; D is unclear. The length of the CDR3 is 15 residues. V gave up 4 bases and J gave up 0 bases, with 10 bases separating them. Per the germline V gene, CDR1 is DFQATT and CDR2 is SNEGSKA (reference sequence). CDR3 DNA sequence: TGCAGTGCTACCCTCACTAACTCTGGGGCCAACGTCCTGACTTTC. Translating gives CSATLTNSGANVLTF.

This clonotype turned up a few times. This chain joins TRBV10-3 and TRBJ1-5; D is possibly TRBD1 (5 bases). Germline V gene data show CDR1 as ENHRY and CDR2 as SYGVKD. V was clipped by 3 bases and J by 4 bases, with 10 bases between them. The CDR3 totals 14 residues. CDR3 loop: CAISETKGNQPQHF. CDR3 nucleotide sequence: TGTGCCATCAGTGAAACGAAGGGGAATCAGCCCCAGCATTTT.

The genes are TRBV6-2 or TRBV6-3 and TRBJ2-2; possible D gene TRBD2, 6 bases. Germline V lookup: CDR1 MNHEY, CDR2 SVGEGT. V shed 0 bases and J shed 3 bases, with 8 bases lying between them. This CDR3 has 15 residues. The CDR3 nucleotides read TGTGCCAGCAGTTACTCCACTAGCCACACCGGGGAGCTGTTTTTT. Its translation is CASSYSTSHTGELFF.

This clonotype was seen at least ten times. The chain uses TRBV28 and TRBJ1-2; TRBD1 aligns across 9 bases. The V gene end was trimmed by 6 bases and the J gene end by 5 bases; junction bases not matched to a gene: 10. Germline V lookup: CDR1 MDHEN, CDR2 SYDVKM. The CDR3 covers 15 residues. Here the CDR3 DNA reads TGTGCCAGCAGAGAAGGACAGGGGAAGACTTATGGCTACACCTTC. This codes for CASREGQGKTYGYTF.

This clonotype was seen more than once but under ten times. The chain combines TRBV4-3 with TRBJ2-7; possibly TRBD1 for D (5 bases). This CDR3 comprises 16 residues. V lost 3 bases to trimming and J lost 5 bases, with 20 bases between them. The germline V gene has CDR1 LGHNA and CDR2 YSLEER. This chain's CDR3 is CASSHGVQGIRNEQYF. CDR3 coding DNA: TGCGCCAGCAGCCATGGTGTGCAGGGTATACGGAACGAGCAGTACTTC.

This clonotype was detected many times. This chain links TRBV2 with TRBJ2-1, with 7 positions matching TRBD2. The CDR3 spans 18 residues. Germline CDR1 reads SNHLY; CDR2 reads FYNNEI. The V and J ends lost 7 bases and 1 base, in that order; junction bases with no gene match: 16. DNA for the CDR3: TGTGCCAGCATGGGGGGGGGTGCGGCGGGAGTTTCCTACAATGAGCAGTTCTTC. As protein: CASMGGGAAGVSYNEQFF.

For the CDR3, the DNA is TGTGCCAGCAGCTTAGGAATCGGCGGCAAAAACATTCAGTACTTC. Translating gives CASSLGIGGKNIQYF. The rearrangement links TRBV7-9 to TRBJ2-4; D unresolved. The CDR3 runs 15 residues. V was shortened by 1 base and J by 3 bases, with 10 bases between the two germline ends. Germline V lookup: CDR1 SEHNR, CDR2 FQNEAQ (reference sequence). Full variable domain (rest looked up from reference TRBV7-9 and TRBJ2-4): DTGVSQNPRHKITKRGQNVTFRCDPISEHNRLYWYRQTLGQGPEFLTYFQNEAQLEKSRLLSDRFSAERPKGSFSTLEIQRTEQGDSAMYLCASSLGIGGKNIQYFGAGTRLSVL.

This clonotype was counted ten times or more. The rearrangement links TRBV12-3 or TRBV12-4 to TRBJ2-1; D is uncertain. Between the trimmed V and J ends, which lost 7 bases and 5 bases, there was a span of 9 bases. This CDR3 is built from 12 residues. The CDR3 nucleotides are TGTGCCAGCACCAAAGGGAACAATGAGCAGTTCTTC. Encoded protein: CASTKGNNEQFF.

This clonotype was observed a few times. A read error may produce the germline difference seen at one junction end. The J gene is TRBJ2-1, the V gene TRBV6-2 or TRBV6-3; no clear D. CDR3 length: 15 amino acids. The germline gives CDR1 MNHEY, CDR2 SVGEGT. This CDR3 reads CASSDSGQPSNEQFF. DNA for the CDR3: TGTGCCAGCAGTGACTCCGGGCAGCCTAGCAATGAGCAGTTCTTC.

This clonotype was detected many times. The chain combines TRBV2 with TRBJ1-1; D remains ambiguous. The CDR3 contains 15 residues. The germline CDR1 and CDR2 sequences are SNHLY and FYNNEI. With 5 bases removed from V and 4 bases from J, the gap between germline ends came to 17 bases. CDR3 protein: CASSRVPLISTEAFF. The CDR3 bases are TGTGCCAGCAGTCGGGTCCCCTTGATATCCACTGAAGCTTTCTTT.

This clonotype was observed at least ten times. The chain couples TRBV12-3 or TRBV12-4 to TRBJ1-2; tentative D call: TRBD1 (5 bases). V shed 5 bases and J shed 5 bases, with 12 bases lying between them. This CDR3 comprises 13 residues. The CDR3 reads CASSPVSGYGYTF. The CDR3 DNA reads TGTGCCAGCAGTCCCGTATCAGGGTATGGCTACACCTTC.

This clonotype was counted many times. This rearrangement joins TRBV7-9 to TRBJ2-4, with no clear D. The CDR3 contains 15 residues. Germline CDR1 and CDR2: SEHNR and FQNEAQ (reference sequence). Trimming cost V 3 bases and J 1 base, with 10 bases left between them. Here the CDR3 DNA reads TGTGCCAGCAGCTTTCCCGGAGAGGCCAAAAACATTCAGTACTTC. Encoded protein: CASSFPGEAKNIQYF.

This clonotype was detected ten times or more. V and J are TRBV6-1 and TRBJ1-1; 11 nucleotides agree with TRBD1. There are 17 residues in the CDR3. With 5 bases clipped from V and 1 base from J, the junction kept 9 bases outside the gene matches. From germline, CDR1 is MNHNS and CDR2 SASEGT. The CDR3 loop reads CASSNRDRGFSNTEAFF. The CDR3 region has the DNA TGTGCCAGCAGTAACCGGGACAGGGGGTTTTCGAACACTGAAGCTTTCTTT.

This clonotype was observed at least ten times. The chain is built from TRBV7-8 and TRBJ1-2; 8 bases are shared with TRBD1. This CDR3 is 14 amino acids long. The germline gives CDR1 SGHVS, CDR2 FQNEAQ. J was trimmed by 5 bases and V by 6 bases; bases with no gene match: 8. DNA for the CDR3: TGTGCCAGCAGGGGGACAGGAGCAATTTATGGCTACACCTTC. Amino acid sequence: CASRGTGAIYGYTF.